Below, 25 T cell receptor beta chains from the same sample are listed, as sequenced in a study of blood T cells in healthy people across ages. Then a second PCR, running about 7 to 11 cycles, was carried out with a sample-barcoded 5' primer and a J-beta primer mix. Using its own MiXCR run on the 5' RACE reads, TCRdb lists one record per CDR3 protein. Altogether around 2 million distinct CDR3 sequences are present, around 40% being singletons, with the ten largest covering approximately 22%. What was sequenced was blood. These TCRs come from a human donor in good health.

V and J are TRBV7-2 and TRBJ2-5; no clear D. Germline loops: CDR1 SGHTA, CDR2 FQGNSA. V was clipped by 2 bases and J by 2 bases, with 12 bases between them. The CDR3 has 15 residues. The DNA for the CDR3 is TGTGCCAGCAGCTTATTCCAGAGACCACAAGAGACCCAGTACTTC. Its protein is CASSLFQRPQETQYF.

This clonotype was detected only a few times. The chain employs TRBV6-5 and TRBJ2-1, with 8 nucleotides matching TRBD2. V lost 7 bases, J lost 8 bases, and 10 bases stayed unmatched. Germline V gives CDR1 MNHEY, CDR2 SVGAGI. This CDR3 spans 14 amino acids. CDR3 sequence: CASKTGGAIDEQFF. DNA for the CDR3: TGTGCCAGCAAAACGGGGGGGGCTATAGATGAGCAGTTCTTC.

This chain joins TRBV28 and TRBJ2-3, with D perhaps TRBD2 (5 bases). This CDR3 comprises 14 residues. V lost 6 bases to trimming and J lost 4 bases, with 14 bases between them. Germline CDR1 and CDR2: MDHEN and SYDVKM. CDR3 sequence reads: CASSFSRDPDTQYF. CDR3 coding DNA: TGTGCCAGCAGCTTCTCCCGGGATCCAGATACGCAGTATTTT.

This chain connects TRBV12-3 or TRBV12-4 to TRBJ1-1, with TRBD1 identical over 8 bases. The CDR3 consists of 15 residues. V was pared by 4 bases and J by 6 bases, with 10 bases of the junction left unmatched. In nucleotides, the CDR3 is TGTGCCAGCAGTTCGGAGGGACAGGTCGGGGCTGAAGCTTTCTTT. Translating it yields CASSSEGQVGAEAFF.

V and J are TRBV4-3 and TRBJ1-2; D unresolved. The CDR3 covers 15 residues. Per the germline V gene, CDR1 is LGHNA and CDR2 is YSLEER. Trimming pared 1 base from V and 9 bases from J, leaving 18 bases between. As DNA, the CDR3 is TGCGCCAGCAGCCAAGTCAAGGGCCTCTTTGATAGCTACACCTTC. It encodes CASSQVKGLFDSYTF.

The gene calls are TRBV7-2 and TRBJ1-1; a possible D gene is TRBD1 (5 bases). V was clipped by 7 bases and J by 8 bases, with 17 bases between them. Germline V gene data show CDR1 as SGHTA and CDR2 as FQGNSA. The CDR3 sequence is 13 residues long. The CDR3 nucleotides are TGTGCCAGCATCCGGGGACTCCCAGGAGAAGCTTTCTTT. Residues: CASIRGLPGEAFF.

The chain uses TRBV4-2 and TRBJ2-1, with D maybe TRBD1 (6 bases). The V and J ends lost 2 bases and 1 base respectively, with 18 bases between them. The germline CDR1 and CDR2 sequences are LGHNA and YNFKEQ. This CDR3 contains 18 residues. CDR3 nucleotides: TGTGCCAGCAGCCAAACAAATAACCGGGACACGTCCTACAATGAGCAGTTCTTC. Translating gives CASSQTNNRDTSYNEQFF.

About this clonotype itself: At one end, the junction sequence differs from germline, possibly due to a read error. The CDR3 DNA reads as TGTGTCAGCAGCCGTTGGGCGGCAAACACAGATACGCAGTATTTT. This encodes CVSSRWAANTDTQYF. The gene calls are TRBV7-2 and TRBJ2-3; D is unclear. This CDR3 spans 15 amino acids. Germline V gene lookup returns CDR1 SGHTA and CDR2 FQGNSA.

The V gene is TRBV6-5, the J gene TRBJ2-1; 7 bases line up with TRBD2. CDR3 length: 18 residues. V lost 0 bases, J lost 0 bases, and 8 bases stayed unmatched. Per the germline V gene, CDR1 is MNHEY and CDR2 is SVGAGI. The CDR3 sequence: CASSYSSPSGSSYNEQFF. CDR3 in DNA: TGTGCCAGCAGTTACTCTTCCCCTAGCGGTAGCTCCTACAATGAGCAGTTCTTC.

The J gene is TRBJ2-3, the V gene TRBV18; 8 positions agree with TRBD1. CDR1 and CDR2 (germline): KGHSH, LQKENI. The V and J ends lost 3 bases and 2 bases, in that order; junction bases with no gene match: 4. CDR3 length equals 15 residues. The CDR3 protein is CASSPKDRVTDTQYF. CDR3 in DNA: TGTGCCAGCTCACCGAAGGACAGGGTCACAGATACGCAGTATTTT.

Many counts were recorded for this clonotype. The J gene is TRBJ2-4, the V gene TRBV3-1; TRBD2 agrees at 11 bases. The CDR3 extends over 14 amino acids. The germline CDR1 and CDR2 sequences are LGHDT and YNNKEL (reference sequence). With 6 bases clipped from V and 8 bases from J, the junction kept 6 bases outside the gene matches. The CDR3 DNA is TGTGCCAGCAGTACCACTAGCGGGGGCCACATTCAGTACTTC. As protein: CASSTTSGGHIQYF.

This clonotype turned up a few times. This chain joins TRBV18 and TRBJ1-2; TRBD1 might be the D (6 bases). Per germline, CDR1 KGHSH and CDR2 LQKENI. The germline V and J ends were trimmed by 6 bases and 2 bases, with 13 bases remaining between them. The CDR3 runs to 14 residues. CDR3 nucleotide sequence: TGTGCCAGCTCTTCATATCAGGGGAACTATGGCTACACCTTC. This translates into CASSSYQGNYGYTF.

This clonotype has a handful of counts. The V and J genes are TRBV12-3 or TRBV12-4 and TRBJ1-2, with D hard to call. The CDR3 loop spans 14 amino acids. The V and J ends lost 4 bases and 4 bases respectively, with 13 bases between them. The CDR3 sequence is CASSSPLEVYGYTF. The DNA of the CDR3 is TGTGCCAGCAGTTCCCCGCTAGAAGTCTATGGCTACACCTTC.

This clonotype was counted only a few times. The rearrangement uses TRBV6-5 and TRBJ2-4; 11 positions match TRBD1. The CDR3 totals 13 residues. Germline assignment: CDR1 MNHEY and CDR2 SVGAGI. The V and J ends lost 6 bases and 13 bases, in that order; junction bases with no gene match: 8. CDR3 sequence: CASSRRTGGAQYF. The CDR3, as DNA: TGTGCCAGCAGCCGGAGGACAGGGGGCGCCCAGTACTTC.

This chain connects TRBV6-2 or TRBV6-3 to TRBJ1-1; no firm D call. CDR1 and CDR2 from the germline V gene are MNHEY and SVGEGT. This CDR3 has 11 residues. Trimming removed 9 bases at V and 1 base at J, with 6 bases between. This CDR3 reads CASNKNTEAFF. CDR3 nucleotides: TGTGCCAGTAACAAGAACACTGAAGCTTTCTTT.

This chain joins TRBV6-2 or TRBV6-3 and TRBJ1-5, with D perhaps TRBD1 (5 bases). In germline, CDR1 is MNHEY, CDR2 SVGEGT. The CDR3 consists of 15 residues. The V end lost 1 base, the J end lost 5 bases, and 12 bases lay between the germline ends. CDR3 nucleotides: TGTGCCAGCAGTTACTTTCGCCTGGGGGATCAGCCCCAGCATTTT. The encoded protein is CASSYFRLGDQPQHF.

This sequence joins TRBV29-1 and TRBJ2-3; D may correspond to TRBD1 or TRBD2 (5 bases each). With 6 bases removed from V and 2 bases from J, the gap between germline ends came to 18 bases. CDR3 length: 15 residues. Germline V gene data show CDR1 as SQVTM and CDR2 as ANQGSEA. The CDR3 nucleotides are TGCAGCGTCGTTACGGGACGGATAAACACAGATACGCAGTATTTT. Its translation: CSVVTGRINTDTQYF.

In its sample, this clonotype was seen many times. The genes are TRBV29-1 and TRBJ1-2; perhaps TRBD1 as D (5 bases). This CDR3 region has 15 residues. The V and J ends lost 4 bases and 2 bases respectively, with 17 bases between them. Germline CDR1 and CDR2: SQVTM and ANQGSEA. For the CDR3, the DNA is TGCAGCGTTGGGGGGGGTTCAGTACCAAACTATGGCTACACCTTC. Its translation: CSVGGGSVPNYGYTF.

The V gene is TRBV20-1, the J gene TRBJ1-1; tentatively, D is TRBD1 (6 bases). This CDR3 comprises 13 residues. The V gene's germline CDR1 is DFQATT and CDR2 SNEGSKA (reference sequence). Trimming shortened V by 2 bases and J by 11 bases, and 18 bases separated the two germline ends. The CDR3 region is CSARSRTGLAAFF. DNA of the CDR3: TGCAGTGCTAGAAGCCGTACAGGGCTTGCGGCTTTCTTT.

This clonotype has only a few counts. J is TRBJ2-1 and V is TRBV12-5; 7 nucleotides match TRBD2. V gave up 6 bases and J gave up 8 bases; unmatched junction bases: 10. Germline V gene sequence: CDR1 LGHNT, CDR2 FRNRAP. The CDR3 has 14 residues. The CDR3 nucleotides read TGTGCTAGTGGCCGTGGGGGAGGGTTCGATGAGCAGTTCTTC. Amino acids: CASGRGGGFDEQFF.

This clonotype was counted only a few times. This rearrangement joins TRBV15 to TRBJ1-2, with 7 bases identical to TRBD1. The trim removed 3 bases at V and 8 bases at J, leaving 9 bases unmatched. CDR1 is LNHNV, CDR2 YYDKDF, per germline (reference sequence). This CDR3 is built from 14 residues. The CDR3 DNA sequence: TGTGCCACCAGCAGCCCCGACAGGGTGGACGGCTACACCTTC. This encodes CATSSPDRVDGYTF.

This clonotype was found a few times. This sequence joins TRBV5-1 and TRBJ2-6; D is possibly TRBD2 (6 bases). Trimming cost V 6 bases and J 2 bases, with 9 bases left between them. Germline V gene data show CDR1 as SGHRS and CDR2 as YFSETQ. This CDR3 comprises 14 residues. The CDR3 loop is CASNSGAGANVLTF. CDR3 DNA: TGCGCCAGCAACTCGGGGGCTGGGGCCAACGTCCTGACTTTC.

The rearrangement links TRBV4-3 to TRBJ2-1; no definite D call. The CDR3 is 15 residues long. The V gene lost 0 bases and the J gene lost 10 bases, with 16 bases spanning the gap. Germline-derived CDR1 and CDR2 are LGHNA and YSLEER. Here the CDR3 DNA reads TGCGCCAGCAGCCAAGATGTTAGTAACAACTACGAGCAGTTCTTC. The encoded protein is CASSQDVSNNYEQFF.

The CDR3 spells CASSMGGGRFAEQYF. The CDR3 region has the DNA TGTGCCAGCAGCATGGGCGGAGGGAGATTCGCGGAGCAGTACTTC. This chain joins TRBV7-2 and TRBJ2-7; possibly TRBD2 for D (6 bases). Trimming took off 5 bases at V and 7 bases at J, with 21 bases between the two ends. The length of the CDR3 is 15 residues. In germline, CDR1 is SGHTA, CDR2 FQGNSA.

This chain links TRBV20-1 with TRBJ2-5; D might be TRBD2 (6 bases). The V gene lost 5 bases and the J gene lost 2 bases, with 12 bases spanning the gap. Germline V gives CDR1 DFQATT, CDR2 SNEGSKA (reference sequence). This CDR3 contains 13 residues. This chain's CDR3 is CSAGDGRQETQYF. CDR3 coding DNA: TGCAGTGCTGGGGACGGGAGACAAGAGACCCAGTACTTC.